These 28 T cell receptor beta chains were sequenced from one sample in a study of T-cell reconstitution after alpha-beta-depleted transplantation in children. Molecular barcoding with unique molecular identifiers was used for the TCRbeta library. TCRdb analysed the PCR reads with MiXCR anew, one entry per CDR3 protein. The data show about 350,000 distinct CDR3 sequences, with around 15% seen just once and around 41% held by the top ten. The sample consisted of PBMCs, mostly from graft donor cells, taken 360 days after TCRalphabeta/CD19-depleted stem cell transplant. The receptors shown here come from a male patient between 2 and 10 years old who had a stem cell transplant for acute lymphoblastic leukemia, so the T cells may come from the graft donor.

This clonotype was seen a handful of times. The chain joins TRBV28 to TRBJ2-7; 13 nucleotides line up with TRBD2. Looked up from germline, CDR1 is MDHEN and CDR2 is SYDVKM. Unmatched junction bases numbered 11, after V lost 1 base and J lost 5 bases. The CDR3 is 18 amino acids. The CDR3, as DNA: TGTGCCAGCAGTTTATACACCGGACTAGCGGGAGTTCTTAACGAGCAGTACTTC. As protein: CASSLYTGLAGVLNEQYF.

The chain is built from TRBV7-2 and TRBJ2-7; D unresolved. V lost 1 base to trimming and J lost 2 bases, with 12 bases between them. CDR3 length: 15 amino acids. Germline CDR1 and CDR2: SGHTA and FQGNSA. This chain's CDR3 is CASSLGSPKPYEQYF. CDR3 nucleotides: TGTGCCAGCAGCTTAGGCAGCCCCAAGCCCTACGAGCAGTACTTC. Based on the CDR3 plus reference TRBV7-2 and TRBJ2-7, the full variable domain is GAGVSQSPSNKVTEKGKDVELRCDPISGHTALYWYRQSLGQGLEFLIYFQGNSAPDKSGLPSDRFSAERTGGSVSTLTIQRTQQEDSAVYLCASSLGSPKPYEQYFGPGTRLTVT.

This clonotype appeared a few times. This chain uses TRBV6-1 with TRBJ2-1; the match to TRBD2 covers 7 bases. The V gene's germline CDR1 is MNHNS and CDR2 SASEGT. J gave up 0 bases and V 4 bases, and 15 bases lay outside the gene matches. CDR3 length: 19 amino acids. The CDR3 sequence is CASSGGGGSREFSYNEQFF. For the CDR3, the DNA is TGTGCCAGCAGTGGAGGAGGCGGGAGTAGAGAATTCTCCTACAATGAGCAGTTCTTC.

The chain combines TRBV7-2 with TRBJ2-7, with D possibly being TRBD2 (6 bases). Germline CDR1 and CDR2: SGHTA and FQGNSA. The CDR3 spans 14 residues. Trimming pared 3 bases from V and 3 bases from J, leaving 12 bases between. CDR3 in amino acids: CASSLVEEGYEQYF. For the CDR3, the DNA is TGTGCCAGCAGCTTGGTAGAGGAGGGCTACGAGCAGTACTTC.

This clonotype was seen repeatedly, ten times or more. This chain links TRBV7-9 with TRBJ1-1; weak D call: TRBD1 (6 bases). V was clipped by 4 bases and J by 5 bases, with 23 bases between them. The germline V gene has CDR1 SEHNR and CDR2 FQNEAQ (reference sequence). This CDR3 is 17 amino acids long. The CDR3: CASSSYRDTMGGTEAFF. The CDR3 coding sequence is TGTGCCAGCAGCTCTTACCGGGACACCATGGGAGGAACTGAAGCTTTCTTT.

The rearrangement joins TRBV4-1 to TRBJ2-7, with TRBD1 matching 10 bases. Germline V gene sequence: CDR1 MGHRA, CDR2 YSYEKL. The CDR3 spans 21 residues. V was clipped by 4 bases and J by 6 bases; unmatched bases: 27. The CDR3 is CASSPGGRGQGKSRTPLEQYF. The CDR3 bases are TGCGCCAGCAGCCCAGGAGGCAGGGGACAGGGGAAATCCCGAACCCCCCTCGAGCAGTACTTC.

This clonotype was seen a handful of times. The gene calls are TRBV7-2 and TRBJ2-3, with no clear D. The CDR3 length is 13 residues. Trimming removed 5 bases at V and 6 bases at J, with 12 bases between. Per germline, CDR1 SGHTA and CDR2 FQGNSA. CDR3 residues: CASSARPADTQYF. The CDR3 DNA follows: TGTGCCAGCAGCGCGCGCCCCGCGGATACGCAGTATTTT.

The chain's CDR3 is CASNQNRGGNEQFF. The DNA for the CDR3 is TGTGCCAGCAACCAAAACCGGGGCGGGAATGAGCAGTTCTTC. The gene calls are TRBV6-1 and TRBJ2-1, with D perhaps assigned TRBD1 or TRBD2 (5 bases each). The CDR3 extends over 14 amino acids. Germline V CDR1 and CDR2: MNHNS, SASEGT. The V end was cut by 7 bases, the J end by 7 bases, with 17 bases between.

The V call is TRBV4-2, the J call TRBJ2-1; D is ambiguous. Trimming cost V 1 base and J 0 bases, with 13 bases left between them. CDR3 length: 17 amino acids. In germline, CDR1 is LGHNA, CDR2 YNFKEQ. Written as DNA, the CDR3 is TGTGCCAGCAGCCAAGTGACTCCCGAAAACTCCTACAATGAGCAGTTCTTC. It encodes CASSQVTPENSYNEQFF.

At least ten counts were recorded for this clonotype. The chain couples TRBV7-2 to TRBJ1-2, with D hard to call. Per germline, CDR1 SGHTA and CDR2 FQGNSA. The CDR3 contains 17 residues. V was shortened by 5 bases and J by 7 bases, with 26 bases between the two germline ends. The CDR3 is CASSISPSELGEAGYTF. In DNA, the CDR3 is TGTGCCAGCAGCATCTCTCCCTCCGAGCTCGGAGAGGCTGGCTACACCTTC.

This clonotype was seen only a few times. The chain carries TRBV7-3 and TRBJ2-3; D possibly matches TRBD1 or TRBD2 (5 bases each). Trimming removed 0 bases from V and 0 bases from J, with 25 bases in between. Germline V gene lookup returns CDR1 SGHTA and CDR2 FQGTGA. This CDR3 comprises 21 residues. CDR3 in amino acids: CASSLTGSGGRILSSTDTQYF. Here the CDR3 DNA reads TGTGCCAGCAGCTTAACGGGTTCTGGGGGACGCATCCTTTCTAGCACAGATACGCAGTATTTT.

The CDR3: CASSYMPGQAYEQYF. CDR3 DNA: TGTGCCAGCAGTTACATGCCCGGACAGGCCTACGAGCAGTACTTC. The genes are TRBV6-5 and TRBJ2-7; TRBD1 matches at 7 bases. CDR1 and CDR2 (germline): MNHEY, SVGAGI. J lost 2 bases, V lost 2 bases, and 6 bases had no gene match. This CDR3 region has 15 residues.

In its sample, this clonotype was seen a few times. The chain joins TRBV10-3 to TRBJ1-2, with D unresolved. Trimming pared 0 bases from V and 7 bases from J, leaving 6 bases between. This CDR3 region has 12 residues. The germline V gene has CDR1 ENHRY and CDR2 SYGVKD. The chain's CDR3 is CAISESGIGYTF. CDR3 nucleotide sequence: TGTGCCATCAGTGAGTCGGGTATTGGCTACACCTTC.

This sequence joins TRBV6-1 and TRBJ2-7; D is unresolved. The CDR3 length is 15 residues. Germline assignment: CDR1 MNHNS and CDR2 SASEGT. Trimming cost V 6 bases and J 0 bases, with 15 bases left between them. The DNA for the CDR3 is TGTGCCAGCAGGGCGCCGGGCCTAAGCTCCTACGAGCAGTACTTC. Its protein is CASRAPGLSSYEQYF.

V is TRBV2 and J is TRBJ2-2; D ambiguous. The V gene's germline CDR1 is SNHLY and CDR2 FYNNEI. The CDR3 loop spans 15 amino acids. V lost 2 bases and J 3 bases, leaving 10 bases between the germline ends. CDR3 protein: CASSERVTHTGELFF. CDR3 nucleotide sequence: TGTGCCAGCAGTGAAAGGGTCACGCACACCGGGGAGCTGTTTTTT.

V gene TRBV4-2 combines with J gene TRBJ1-1; perhaps TRBD1 as D (6 bases). Germline V gene lookup returns CDR1 LGHNA and CDR2 YNFKEQ. CDR3 length: 14 residues. V was shortened by 1 base and J by 5 bases, with 11 bases between the two germline ends. The CDR3 coding sequence is TGTGCCAGCAGCCAAGCAGGGGAGTTGACTGAAGCTTTCTTT. Translation gives CASSQAGELTEAFF.

This clonotype was picked up a small number of times. The genes are TRBV12-3 or TRBV12-4 and TRBJ2-3, with D perhaps being TRBD1 or TRBD2 (5 bases each). The CDR3 spans 15 residues. The V gene lost 5 bases and the J gene lost 6 bases, with 18 bases spanning the gap. DNA of the CDR3: TGTGCCAGCAGTGCCCTCGGGACCGGCATGGATACGCAGTATTTT. Translating gives CASSALGTGMDTQYF.

This clonotype was seen only a few times. The rearrangement uses TRBV7-9 and TRBJ2-5; 11 nucleotides align to TRBD2. The CDR3 contains 14 residues. Germline V CDR1 and CDR2: SEHNR, FQNEAQ (reference sequence). V trimming: 4 bases; J trimming: 3 bases; junction bases outside the gene matches: 1. The CDR3 bases are TGTGCCAGCAGCTATAGCGGGAGGGAAGAGACCCAGTACTTC. The encoded protein is CASSYSGREETQYF.

The chain employs TRBV9 and TRBJ2-7, with unresolved D. Germline loops: CDR1 SGDLS, CDR2 YYNGEE. Trimming shortened V by 0 bases and J by 3 bases, and 10 bases separated the two germline ends. The CDR3 sequence is 14 residues long. Here the CDR3 reads CASSVGAPSYEQYF. CDR3 DNA: TGTGCCAGCAGCGTAGGAGCGCCCAGCTACGAGCAGTACTTC.

The chain uses TRBV4-2 and TRBJ2-5, with 8 positions matching TRBD1. Germline CDR1 reads LGHNA; CDR2 reads YNFKEQ. The CDR3 has 14 residues. The V segment lost 4 bases and the J segment 5 bases; nucleotides outside the gene matches: 6. CDR3 sequence: CASSPQGAVETQYF. The DNA for the CDR3 is TGTGCCAGCAGCCCCCAGGGGGCCGTTGAGACCCAGTACTTC.

CDR3 DNA: TGTGCCAGCAGACTAGCTGGAGATACGCAGTATTTT. Protein product: CASRLAGDTQYF. This chain connects TRBV2 to TRBJ2-3; perhaps TRBD2 as D (6 bases). The germline V and J ends were trimmed by 6 bases and 5 bases, with 9 bases remaining between them. The CDR3 has 12 amino acids. Germline assignment: CDR1 SNHLY and CDR2 FYNNEI. The entire variable domain, with the rest obtained from reference TRBV2 and TRBJ2-3, is as follows: EPEVTQTPSHQVTQMGQEVILRCVPISNHLYFYWYRQILGQKVEFLVSFYNNEISEKSEIFDDQFSVERPDGSNFTLKIRSTKLEDSAMYFCASRLAGDTQYFGPGTRLTVL.

The chain uses TRBV28 and TRBJ2-7; D possibly corresponds to TRBD2 (6 bases). Germline lookup yields CDR1 MDHEN and CDR2 SYDVKM. Trimming stripped 6 bases from V and 2 bases from J, with 20 bases between. The CDR3 spans 16 residues. As DNA, the CDR3 is TGTGCCAGCAGCCCCTGGGCGGGGCAGAACACCTACGAGCAGTACTTC. Its translation: CASSPWAGQNTYEQYF.

The V gene is TRBV4-2, the J gene TRBJ1-2, with D possibly TRBD1 on 6 matching bases. Trimming left V 1 base short and J 7 bases short, with 10 bases between. Germline CDR1 reads LGHNA; CDR2 reads YNFKEQ. The CDR3 spans 13 residues. In DNA, the CDR3 is TGTGCCAGCAGCCAAGGACAGGCGCTTGGCTACACCTTC. Encoded protein: CASSQGQALGYTF.

This clonotype has only a few counts. The chain employs TRBV20-1 and TRBJ2-3; 9 bases map to TRBD1. Germline trimming cut 5 bases from V and 2 bases from J; bases unmatched to any gene: 17. CDR3 length: 18 amino acids. Germline values: CDR1 DFQATT, CDR2 SNEGSKA (reference sequence). CDR3 amino acids: CSAPSPGQGGWYTDTQYF. CDR3 in DNA: TGCAGTGCTCCCTCCCCGGGACAGGGAGGATGGTACACAGATACGCAGTATTTT.

The sample holds many counts of this clonotype. The CDR3 nucleotides read TGTGCCACCAGTGAACCTGGGACTAGCCACACCGGGGAGCTGTTTTTT. Translation gives CATSEPGTSHTGELFF. The rearrangement uses TRBV24-1 and TRBJ2-2; 9 nucleotides agree with TRBD2. CDR3 length: 16 residues. Per the germline V gene, CDR1 is KGHDR and CDR2 is SFDVKD. V was clipped by 4 bases and J by 3 bases; unmatched bases: 5.

The rearrangement joins TRBV12-5 to TRBJ2-6; 12 positions match TRBD2. This CDR3 comprises 24 residues. V shed 0 bases and J 0 bases; nucleotides not matched to a gene: 18. CDR1 is LGHNT, CDR2 FRNRAP, per germline. CDR3 coding DNA: TGTGCTAGTGGTTTGGTACCCGCCCCCACTACTAGCGGGAGGCACGTCTCTGGGGCCAACGTCCTGACTTTC. This encodes CASGLVPAPTTSGRHVSGANVLTF.

The chain carries TRBV29-1 and TRBJ2-7; D is perhaps TRBD1 (5 bases). V lost 0 bases, J lost 0 bases, and 12 bases lay in between. CDR1 SQVTM and CDR2 ANQGSEA come from the germline V gene. This CDR3 is built from 15 residues. CDR3: CSVEEPGPTSYEQYF. CDR3 nucleotides: TGCAGCGTTGAAGAACCAGGGCCCACCTCCTACGAGCAGTACTTC.

The V and J genes are TRBV7-9 and TRBJ2-1; a possible D gene is TRBD1 (5 bases). The CDR3 has 16 residues. Germline assignment: CDR1 SEHNR and CDR2 FQNEAQ (reference sequence). V gave up 5 bases and J gave up 7 bases, with 21 bases separating them. The chain's CDR3 is CASSATPGLGKNEQFF. The CDR3, as DNA: TGTGCCAGCAGCGCAACCCCAGGGTTGGGTAAGAATGAGCAGTTCTTC.